This passage covers 23 T cell receptor beta chains from one sample sequenced in a study of high-grade serous ovarian cancer treatment subgroups. The tumor samples were collected prior to definitive surgery or chemotherapy. TCRdb's copy holds only in-frame clones and misses some; the assay was immunoSEQ multiplex PCR. The sample has around 1,700 clones, more than 65% seen once. The material sequenced was tumor tissue. The receptors originated from a human donor with high-grade serous ovarian cancer.

The chain recombines TRBV11-3 with TRBJ1-2; D unclear. This CDR3 has 13 residues. Germline CDR1 SGHNT, CDR2 YENEEA. Trimming pared 7 bases from V and 0 bases from J, leaving 9 bases between. The CDR3 sequence is CASMGSPNYGYTF. The CDR3 nucleotides are TGTGCCAGCATGGGGTCCCCTAACTATGGCTACACCTTC.

The J gene is TRBJ2-5, the V gene TRBV7-2; TRBD2 matches at 9 bases. There are 16 residues in the CDR3. Germline-derived CDR1 and CDR2 are SGHTA and FQGNSA. Trimming at V came to 1 base and at J to 5 bases, leaving 8 bases not matched to a gene. The CDR3 protein is CASSLGGSGRRETQYF. CDR3 coding DNA: TGTGCCAGCAGCTTAGGAGGTAGCGGGAGACGCGAGACCCAGTACTTC.

The V gene is TRBV12-5, the J gene TRBJ2-1, with 10 bases lining up with TRBD2. This CDR3 comprises 18 residues. The V and J ends lost 3 bases and 3 bases, in that order; junction bases with no gene match: 11. CDR1 is LGHNT and CDR2 is FRNRAP in the germline V gene. CDR3 bases: TGTGCTAGTGGTTTTACACGTACTAGCGGGATGCTCTACAATGAGCAGTTCTTC. Its protein product is CASGFTRTSGMLYNEQFF. The whole variable domain, remainder taken from reference TRBV12-5 and TRBJ2-1, is DARVTQTPRHKVTEMGQEVTMRCQPILGHNTVFWYRQTMMQGLELLAYFRNRAPLDDSGMPKDRFSAEMPDATLATLKIQPSEPRDSAVYFCASGFTRTSGMLYNEQFFGPGTRLTVL.

This chain links TRBV19 with TRBJ2-7, with 10 bases fitting TRBD1. This CDR3 contains 12 residues. Germline values: CDR1 LNHDA, CDR2 SQIVND (reference sequence). J gave up 2 bases and V 8 bases, and 0 bases lay outside the gene matches. The CDR3 DNA reads as TGTGCCAGTGGGACAGGGGCCTACGAGCAGTACTTC. Translation: CASGTGAYEQYF.

This chain joins TRBV28 and TRBJ2-5; D is unresolved. This CDR3 spans 13 amino acids. Germline V gene lookup returns CDR1 MDHEN and CDR2 SYDVKM. Trimming pared 5 bases from V and 4 bases from J, leaving 11 bases between. The CDR3, as DNA: TGTGCCAGCAGTCCGATGCCGAGAGAGACCCAGTACTTC. Translated, it gives CASSPMPRETQYF.

The V call is TRBV18, the J call TRBJ1-3; D is undetermined. The V gene lost 1 base and the J gene lost 2 bases, with 15 bases spanning the gap. Looked up from germline, CDR1 is KGHSH and CDR2 is LQKENI. The CDR3 has 17 amino acids. The CDR3 DNA follows: TGTGCCAGCTCACCACGAACGGGAACCGGGCCTGGAAACACCATATATTTT. It is translated as CASSPRTGTGPGNTIYF.

V and J are TRBV7-3 and TRBJ1-2, with 7 positions matching TRBD1. The J segment lost 4 bases and the V segment lost 5 bases, leaving 4 bases of the junction unmatched. Looked up from germline, CDR1 is SGHTA and CDR2 is FQGTGA. The CDR3 totals 13 residues. This CDR3 reads CASSPRQGYGYTF. CDR3 nucleotides: TGTGCCAGCAGCCCAAGACAGGGCTATGGCTACACCTTC.

This chain's CDR3 is CASSLAGTGNEKLFF. The CDR3 bases are TGCGCCAGCAGCTTGGCCGGGACAGGGAATGAAAAACTGTTTTTT. The chain combines TRBV5-1 with TRBJ1-4, with 9 bases matching TRBD1. J was trimmed by 5 bases and V by 0 bases; bases with no gene match: 2. The germline gives CDR1 SGHRS, CDR2 YFSETQ. This CDR3 spans 15 amino acids.

This clone has a single count. This rearrangement joins TRBV10-3 to TRBJ2-5, with 11 positions matching TRBD2. CDR1 is ENHRY, CDR2 SYGVKD, per germline. The CDR3 covers 16 residues. The V segment lost 10 bases and the J segment 9 bases; nucleotides outside the gene matches: 19. Here the CDR3 reads CATTEVSGRAGEAQYF. The CDR3, as DNA: TGTGCCACCACGGAGGTTAGCGGGAGGGCCGGGGAGGCCCAGTACTTC.

The gene calls are TRBV7-9 and TRBJ1-2, with TRBD1 matching over 7 bases. V was clipped by 5 bases and J by 4 bases; unmatched bases: 4. The germline V gene encodes CDR1 SEHNR and CDR2 FQNEAQ (reference sequence). There are 13 residues in the CDR3. CDR3 amino acids: CASSPRQGYGYTF. DNA for the CDR3: TGTGCCAGCAGCCCAAGACAGGGCTATGGCTACACCTTC.

The rearrangement links TRBV5-1 to TRBJ2-3, with TRBD2 as a possible D gene (6 bases). The CDR3 runs to 15 residues. V gave up 1 base and J gave up 1 base, with 10 bases separating them. CDR1 is SGHRS and CDR2 is YFSETQ in the germline V gene. The CDR3 protein is CASSLWGDGTDTQYF. CDR3 DNA sequence: TGCGCCAGCAGCTTGTGGGGGGACGGCACAGATACGCAGTATTTT.

The chain has TRBV4-1 and TRBJ2-4; 10 positions match TRBD2. The CDR3 length is 19 residues. V lost 1 base to trimming and J lost 0 bases; unmatched junction nucleotides: 9. The germline V gene has CDR1 MGHRA and CDR2 YSYEKL. Written as DNA, the CDR3 is TGCGCCAGCAGCCAAGCGAAGCGGGAGGGGTCCGTAGCCAAAAACATTCAGTACTTC. It encodes CASSQAKREGSVAKNIQYF.

V usage is TRBV7-9 and J usage is TRBJ2-2, with D possibly being TRBD1 or TRBD2 (5 bases each). Per germline, CDR1 SEHNR and CDR2 FQNEAQ (reference sequence). V gave up 4 bases and J gave up 5 bases, with 14 bases separating them. This CDR3 has 15 amino acids. CDR3 DNA: TGTGCCAGCAGCTCCACCGGGACGGGAACCGGGGAGCTGTTTTTT. Protein product: CASSSTGTGTGELFF.

V gene TRBV9 combines with J gene TRBJ1-4; TRBD1 matches at 8 bases. The V gene end was trimmed by 3 bases and the J gene end by 4 bases; junction bases not matched to a gene: 5. CDR3 size: 15 residues. From germline, CDR1 is SGDLS and CDR2 YYNGEE. The CDR3 protein is CASSAGGQVNEKLFF. The CDR3 region has the DNA TGTGCCAGCAGCGCGGGGGGACAGGTTAATGAAAAACTGTTTTTT. The full variable domain, with the rest looked up from reference TRBV9 and TRBJ1-4, is DSGVTQTPKHLITATGQRVTLRCSPRSGDLSVYWYQQSLDQGLQFLIQYYNGEERAKGNILERFSAQQFPDLHSELNLSSLELGDSALYFCASSAGGQVNEKLFFGSGTQLSVL.

This clone was seen more than once but under ten times. This chain links TRBV5-5 with TRBJ1-4, with a tentative D call TRBD1 (6 bases). The CDR3 sequence is 15 residues long. The V and J ends lost 4 bases and 4 bases respectively, with 14 bases between them. Germline lookup yields CDR1 SGHKS and CDR2 YYEKEE (reference sequence). CDR3 region: CASSVPGQVNEKLFF. CDR3 DNA: TGTGCCAGCAGCGTGCCGGGACAAGTTAATGAAAAACTGTTTTTT.

V usage is TRBV7-8 and J usage is TRBJ2-1, with 7 nucleotides matching TRBD2. There are 14 residues in the CDR3. Germline V gene lookup returns CDR1 SGHVS and CDR2 FQNEAQ. Unmatched junction bases numbered 2, after V lost 0 bases and J lost 6 bases. The CDR3, as DNA: TGTGCCAGCAGCTTAGCGGGAGGGCCCAATGAGCAGTTCTTC. Residues: CASSLAGGPNEQFF.

This chain connects TRBV4-1 to TRBJ1-5, with 10 positions matching TRBD1. The V segment lost 4 bases and the J segment 6 bases; nucleotides outside the gene matches: 6. Germline V gene lookup returns CDR1 MGHRA and CDR2 YSYEKL. CDR3 length: 15 amino acids. The CDR3 DNA sequence: TGCGCCAGCAGCCCCCGGGGGACAGGGGCTCAGCCCCAGCATTTT. Its protein product is CASSPRGTGAQPQHF.

The chain combines TRBV19 with TRBJ2-1; TRBD2 is a possible D gene (6 bases). Germline V CDR1 and CDR2: LNHDA, SQIVND (reference sequence). The CDR3 spans 17 residues. V was trimmed by 3 bases and J by 2 bases, leaving 17 bases between them. CDR3 protein: CASSMRPGRGAYNEQFF. The CDR3 DNA sequence: TGTGCCAGTAGTATGAGGCCCGGGAGAGGGGCCTACAATGAGCAGTTCTTC. Based on the CDR3 plus reference TRBV19 and TRBJ2-1, the full variable domain is DGGITQSPKYLFRKEGQNVTLSCEQNLNHDAMYWYRQDPGQGLRLIYYSQIVNDFQKGDIAEGYSVSREKKESFPLTVTSAQKNPTAFYLCASSMRPGRGAYNEQFFGPGTRLTVL.

The count of this clone is one. The gene calls are TRBV4-3 and TRBJ1-2; no clear D gene. V dropped 0 bases and J dropped 7 bases, with 9 bases sitting between them. This CDR3 has 13 amino acids. Germline-derived CDR1 and CDR2 are LGHNA and YSLEER. CDR3 sequence reads: CASSQEGVSGYTF. CDR3 DNA sequence: TGCGCCAGCAGCCAAGAGGGAGTAAGTGGCTACACCTTC.

The V gene is TRBV25-1, the J gene TRBJ2-7, with D possibly matching TRBD2 (5 bases). V was cut by 7 bases and J by 6 bases, with 16 bases left in between. The germline V gene has CDR1 MGHDK and CDR2 SYGVNS. The CDR3 covers 13 residues. CDR3 in amino acids: CASTDFTRIEQYF. CDR3 in DNA: TGTGCCAGCACGGACTTTACTAGGATCGAGCAGTACTTC.

This chain joins TRBV6-5 and TRBJ2-1; D gene unclear. The germline gives CDR1 MNHEY, CDR2 SVGAGI. The ends were cut back, 7 bases at V and 3 bases at J, with 10 bases in the middle. The CDR3 spans 13 residues. The DNA of the CDR3 is TGTGCCAGCAAACCCACGGGCTACAATGAGCAGTTCTTC. The encoded protein is CASKPTGYNEQFF.

This clone appeared a single time. This chain links TRBV7-3 with TRBJ2-1; 11 nucleotides agree with TRBD2. Trimming removed 1 base from V and 7 bases from J; junction bases left unmatched: 6. CDR1 and CDR2 from the germline V gene are SGHTA and FQGTGA. CDR3 size: 16 residues. The CDR3 loop is CASSLIAGGHGNEQFF. The DNA of the CDR3 is TGTGCCAGCAGCTTAATAGCGGGAGGGCACGGGAATGAGCAGTTCTTC.

This clone was observed a handful of times. The chain links TRBV5-1 to TRBJ2-1; D gene ambiguous. The CDR3 runs 11 residues. Germline V lookup: CDR1 SGHRS, CDR2 YFSETQ. V was trimmed by 4 bases and J by 5 bases, leaving 4 bases between them. The CDR3 sequence: CASSTNNEQFF. CDR3 DNA: TGCGCCAGCAGCACGAACAATGAGCAGTTCTTC.